The source of this T cell receptor beta chain is a study of regulatory T cells in long-lasting Graves disease. Whole-study findings and limits: Graves' patients with persistent disease showed TCR diversity lower than patients newly diagnosed. Repertoires from persistent disease leaned toward TRBV28, TRBJ1-2 and TRBJ2-5.

The time point is: newly diagnosed GD, antithyroid drugs for less than 3 months. PBMC RNA was the source of the TCR library. For this clonotype: Its antigen is unidentified.

Through Arm-PCR of CDR3 regions and iRepertoire HTBI primers, TCR beta libraries were built. TCRdb re-analysed the multiplex PCR reads in MiXCR, keeping a single row per CDR3 protein. Among about 220,000 distinct CDR3 sequences, roughly a fifth were seen once, and the ten largest hold approximately 10%. Germline values: CDR1 SGHTA, CDR2 FQGTGA. CDR3 length: 14 amino acids. The germline V and J ends were trimmed by 5 bases and 1 base, with 9 bases remaining between them. The same sample was also studied in work on T cells in Graves' hyperthyroidism and ophthalmopathy. That source adds: Clinicians diagnosed patients from clinical symptoms, serum thyroxine and TRAb, thyroid ultrasound and orbital computed tomography. An initial round of RT-PCR targeting the TCR CDR3 relied on the HTBI primer set.

Sequences were derived from peripheral blood mononuclear cells (PBMCs), sampled at new diagnosis, from a patient treated with antithyroid drugs. The rearrangement links TRBV7-3 to TRBJ2-1, with a weak D call TRBD2 (6 bases). The TCR was taken from a woman aged 25 to 39 with Graves disease. DNA of the CDR3: TGTGCCAGCAGCGCACGGGGGTCCTACAATGAGCAGTTCTTC. Translating gives CASSARGSYNEQFF.